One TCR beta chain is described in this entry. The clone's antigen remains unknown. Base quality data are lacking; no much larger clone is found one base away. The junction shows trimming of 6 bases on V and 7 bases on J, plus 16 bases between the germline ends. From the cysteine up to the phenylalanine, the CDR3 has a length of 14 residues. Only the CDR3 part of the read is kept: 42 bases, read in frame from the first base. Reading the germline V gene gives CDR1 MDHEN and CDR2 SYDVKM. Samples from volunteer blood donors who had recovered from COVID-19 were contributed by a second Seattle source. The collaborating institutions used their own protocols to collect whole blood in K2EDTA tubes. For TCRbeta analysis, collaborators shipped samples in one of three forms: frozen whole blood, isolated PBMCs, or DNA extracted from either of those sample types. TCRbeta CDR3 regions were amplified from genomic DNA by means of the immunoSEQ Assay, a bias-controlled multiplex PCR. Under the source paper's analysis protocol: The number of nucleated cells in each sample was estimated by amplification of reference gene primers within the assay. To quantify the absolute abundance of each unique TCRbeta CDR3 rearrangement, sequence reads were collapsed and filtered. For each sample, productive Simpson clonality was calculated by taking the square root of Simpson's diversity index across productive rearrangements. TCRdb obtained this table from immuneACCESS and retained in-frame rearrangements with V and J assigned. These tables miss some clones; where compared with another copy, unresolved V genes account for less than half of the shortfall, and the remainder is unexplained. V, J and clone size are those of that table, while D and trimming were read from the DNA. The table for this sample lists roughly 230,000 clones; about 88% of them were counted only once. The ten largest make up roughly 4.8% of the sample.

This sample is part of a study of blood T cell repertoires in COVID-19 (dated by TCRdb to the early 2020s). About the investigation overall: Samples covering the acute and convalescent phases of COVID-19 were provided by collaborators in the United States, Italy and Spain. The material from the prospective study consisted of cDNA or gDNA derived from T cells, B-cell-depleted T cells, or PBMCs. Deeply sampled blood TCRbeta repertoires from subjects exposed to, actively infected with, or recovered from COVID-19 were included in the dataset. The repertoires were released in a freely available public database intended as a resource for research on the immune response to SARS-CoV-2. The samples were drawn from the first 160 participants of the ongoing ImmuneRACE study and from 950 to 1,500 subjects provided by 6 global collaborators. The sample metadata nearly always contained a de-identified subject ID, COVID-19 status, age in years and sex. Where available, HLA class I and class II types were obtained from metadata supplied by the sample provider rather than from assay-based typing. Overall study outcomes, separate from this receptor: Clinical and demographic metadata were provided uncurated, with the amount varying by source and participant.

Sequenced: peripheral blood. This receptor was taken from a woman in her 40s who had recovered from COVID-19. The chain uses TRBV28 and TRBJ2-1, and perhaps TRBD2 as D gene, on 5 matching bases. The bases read TGTGCCAGCAGAGAAGGACTCGATTTTAATGAGCAGTTCTTC. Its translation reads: CASREGLDFNEQFF.